This T cell receptor (beta chain) appears in the sequencing data of a study of T cells in Graves' hyperthyroidism and ophthalmopathy. Points from the study as a whole: A median approximately 6.8 months before onset, the model predicted ophthalmopathy.

The source of the PBMCs was over 8.5 ml of fresh peripheral blood. Template material for amplifying TCR beta CDR3 regions consisted of RNA transcripts. Researchers ran a first-round RT-PCR on the TCR CDR3 using the HTBI primer set. TCRdb itself ran the multiplex PCR reads through MiXCR, one entry per CDR3 protein. The data contain about 840,000 distinct CDR3 sequences, more than 30% of them singletons. V lost 3 bases to trimming and J lost 7 bases, with 6 bases between them. The CDR3 loop spans 11 amino acids. Germline values: CDR1 SNHLY, CDR2 FYNNEI. Ten or more counts support this clonotype. The antigen remains unidentified.

The chain recombines TRBV2 with TRBJ2-5; D is uncertain. What was sequenced was blood. The TCR originated in a young man with Graves' hyperthyroidism. Here the CDR3 DNA reads TGTGCCAGCAGTGACTTCGGGACCCAGTACTTC. Translation gives CASSDFGTQYF. The full variable domain, completed using reference TRBV2 and TRBJ2-5, is EPEVTQTPSHQVTQMGQEVILRCVPISNHLYFYWYRQILGQKVEFLVSFYNNEISEKSEIFDDQFSVERPDGSNFTLKIRSTKLEDSAMYFCASSDFGTQYFGPGTRLLVL.